These T cell receptor beta chains were read from a single sample in a study of spatial heterogeneity in lung cancer. MiXCR, applied by TCRdb to the 5' RACE reads, yields one record per CDR3 protein. Here the sample spans about 19,000 distinct CDR3 sequences, less than 12% being singletons. Source: PBMCs, taken at follow-up. The origin of the receptors is a female donor with early-stage non-small cell lung cancer. Each CDR3 is given without its conserved first and last residue. Size is stated for part of the rows, as once, few or many counts, or as a class when the clone is expanded.

j_call	clone_size	v_call	cdr3_aa
TRBJ2-3	many	TRBV7-2	ASSTTGGLWTDTQY
TRBJ1-3	many	TRBV6-5	ASSYSRQGSPNTIY
TRBJ2-2	NA	TRBV24-1	ATRFQNTGELF
TRBJ2-7	many	TRBV29-1	SVVTSGSYEQY
TRBJ1-6	many	TRBV27	ASSWGGLDSPLH
TRBJ1-5	NA	TRBV7-2	ASSQGGNSNQPQH
TRBJ2-3	few	TRBV7-9	ASSLRAGADTQY
TRBJ1-1	many	TRBV7-2	ASSHSGLNTEAF
TRBJ2-7	many	TRBV7-9	ATDGGRSYEQY
TRBJ2-7	many	TRBV20-1	SARDSYEQY
TRBJ2-1	NA	TRBV4-1	ASSQASGRPSSSYNEQF
TRBJ2-1	many	TRBV28	ASSFGTTGSNEQF
TRBJ1-2	many	TRBV7-2	ASSLGRGNNYGYT
TRBJ2-3	NA	TRBV7-2	ASSLPGAGEDTQY
TRBJ2-2	many	TRBV6-5	ASNDPGTNTGELF
TRBJ2-1	many	TRBV6-4	ASSAEDGYNEQF
TRBJ1-2	many	TRBV19	ASNEIGDGNIYGYT
TRBJ1-1	many	TRBV4-1	ASSQDPQKHTEAF
TRBJ1-4	many	TRBV5-1	ASSFGQGPEKLF
TRBJ2-7	many	TRBV28	ASSLWGRTYEQY
TRBJ2-3	many	TRBV18	ASSPPSRAEDTQY
TRBJ1-5	many	TRBV7-6	ASSLSSGGNQPQH
TRBJ1-2	medium-sized	TRBV7-2	ASSQRDKNYGYT
TRBJ2-6	many	TRBV20-1	SARDKNSGANVLT
TRBJ2-1	few	TRBV12-3/TRBV12-4	ASSPIRGGAGNEQF
TRBJ2-7	few	TRBV5-1	ASSLDGTELYEQY
TRBJ1-1	NA	TRBV29-1	SGQTEYTEAF
TRBJ2-3	many	TRBV6-5	ASSSGWGVSTDTQY
TRBJ2-1	many	TRBV6-5	ASSSLGGTEQF
TRBJ2-2	NA	TRBV10-3	AISSLGGRTGELF
TRBJ2-7	NA	TRBV7-6	ASSLDRGDSYEQY
TRBJ2-5	many	TRBV5-5	ASSYLAVKETQY
TRBJ2-1	many	TRBV7-9	ASSTRTMGSRSSYNEQF
TRBJ1-1	many	TRBV4-2	ASSLHSDRALSESF
TRBJ2-3	NA	TRBV5-4	ASFPGGGQSTDTQY
TRBJ2-1	NA	TRBV6-6	ASSRTVGQLNEQF
TRBJ1-6	many	TRBV6-5	ASRVAGTAYNSPLH
TRBJ2-1	many	TRBV18	ASSPGNRRSYNEQF
TRBJ2-5	many	TRBV5-5	ASSFRPSGQGQETQY
TRBJ1-2	many	TRBV29-1	SVADRGYGYT
TRBJ2-7	many	TRBV24-1	ATSDRGTGGREQY
TRBJ2-4	many	TRBV7-6	ASSHPHIQY
TRBJ2-7	NA	TRBV12-3/TRBV12-4	ASSPGRSVYYEQY
TRBJ1-1	many	TRBV19	ASSDRVITEAF
TRBJ1-5	many	TRBV20-1	SVEGWSNQPQH
TRBJ2-3	many	TRBV11-2	ASSLGLADTQY
TRBJ2-5	many	TRBV1	TSSLDRAAGTQY
TRBJ2-7	many	TRBV18	ASSPPNGEQY
TRBJ2-3	many	TRBV11-2	ASGTRGTDTQY
TRBJ2-1	many	TRBV18	ASSREDYGEQF
TRBJ2-7	many	TRBV7-2	ASSLGTSGVYEQY
TRBJ2-3	many	TRBV7-9	ASSPVRGLTQY
TRBJ2-3	medium-sized	TRBV19	ASSMVGSTDTQY
TRBJ2-5	many	TRBV6-5	ASRGLAGGTETQY
TRBJ2-5	many	TRBV29-1	SVEEVSETQY
TRBJ2-7	few	TRBV7-9	ASSLGQGVYEQY
TRBJ1-6	NA	TRBV20-1	SAGTGGKSSYNSPLH